Listed below are T cell receptor beta chains from one sample, sequenced in a study of T cells in localized non-small cell lung cancer. Sequencing used immunoSEQ multiplex PCR; TCRdb keeps in-frame clones, though not all of them. The sample carries 20,000 to 25,000 clones, about 91% recorded once. The input for sequencing was peripheral blood mononuclear cells, taken before any cancer treatment. These receptors were collected from a woman between 35 and 70 years old with stage III lung adenocarcinoma. Each CDR3 is given with its conserved first and last residue. The D gene is left open where the match is weak. Rows may omit the clone size; those that give it use once, few, many or a size class.

>NA|TRBJ2-2|NA|TRBV4-2
TGTGCCAGCAGCCAAGATTCGGCTAGCGATAGGGAGCTGTTTTTT
CASSQDSASDRELFF
>NA|TRBJ2-3|NA|TRBV6-6
TGTGCCAGCAGCCCCAAGGATACGCAGTATTTT
CASSPKDTQYF
>TRBD2|TRBJ2-4|NA|TRBV27
TGTGCCAGCAGGCTAGCGGGAGGCCAAAACATTCAGTACTTC
CASRLAGGQNIQYF
>NA|TRBJ2-1|NA|TRBV15
TGTGCCACCAGCAGATATGCCGGGACCTCGTACAATGAGCAGTTCTTC
CATSRYAGTSYNEQFF
>NA|TRBJ2-7|NA|TRBV5-4
TGTGCCACCCGATCTTCGGGCTCCTACGAGCAGTACTTC
CATRSSGSYEQYF
>TRBD2|TRBJ2-5|few|TRBV5-4
TGTGCCAGCACCCAAGGAGCGGGGGAGACCCAGTACTTC
CASTQGAGETQYF
>TRBD1|TRBJ1-6|NA|TRBV2
TGTGCCAGCAGAGACAGGGGGGGAAATTCACCCCTCCACTTT
CASRDRGGNSPLHF
>NA|TRBJ1-2|NA|TRBV13
TGTGCCAGCGCCCGGACCAATAACTATGGCTACACCTTC
CASARTNNYGYTF
>NA|TRBJ2-4|NA|TRBV6-1
TGTGCCAGCAGTTCGGGCCTTAGCGGCGCAAACATTCAGTACTTC
CASSSGLSGANIQYF
>NA|TRBJ1-4|NA|TRBV18
TGTGCCAGCTCACCACAAGGGGTTGAAAAACTGTTTTTT
CASSPQGVEKLFF
>TRBD1|TRBJ2-5|NA|TRBV10-1
TGCGCCAGCAGTGCGGGACAGAACTTGGGGGAGACCCAGTACTTC
CASSAGQNLGETQYF
>NA|TRBJ1-4|NA|TRBV5-5
TGTGCCAGCAGCTCGGGGCGGATTAATGAAAAACTGTTTTTT
CASSSGRINEKLFF
>TRBD1|TRBJ1-2|NA|TRBV7-2
TGTGCCAGCAGCCGACAAGGACAGGGCTATGGCTACACCTTC
CASSRQGQGYGYTF
>NA|TRBJ1-1|NA|TRBV19
TGTGCCAGTAGTTCAGGGCGTGTGGACACTGAAGCTTTCTTT
CASSSGRVDTEAFF
>NA|TRBJ2-7|NA|TRBV21-1
TGTGCCAGCAGCACCACCGTACTAGCTGCGACCTCCTACGAGCAGTACTTC
CASSTTVLAATSYEQYF
>NA|TRBJ1-1|NA|TRBV6-1
TGTGCCAGCAGTGGGTGGGGCACTAACACTGAAGCTTTCTTT
CASSGWGTNTEAFF
>TRBD1|TRBJ1-2|once|TRBV14
TGTGCCAGCAGCCAACGGACAGGGAAAGAGGATGGCTACACCTTC
CASSQRTGKEDGYTF
>NA|TRBJ1-5|NA|TRBV4-3
TGCGCCAGCAGCCGGCAGCTGAATCAGCCCCAGCATTTT
CASSRQLNQPQHF
>NA|TRBJ2-1|NA|TRBV11-2
TGTGCCAGCAGTTTTACAGGGTCGAACTACAATGAGCAGTTCTTC
CASSFTGSNYNEQFF
>NA|TRBJ2-1|NA|TRBV5-1
TGCGCCAGCAGCCTGGCGCGATACGAGCAGTTCTTC
CASSLARYEQFF